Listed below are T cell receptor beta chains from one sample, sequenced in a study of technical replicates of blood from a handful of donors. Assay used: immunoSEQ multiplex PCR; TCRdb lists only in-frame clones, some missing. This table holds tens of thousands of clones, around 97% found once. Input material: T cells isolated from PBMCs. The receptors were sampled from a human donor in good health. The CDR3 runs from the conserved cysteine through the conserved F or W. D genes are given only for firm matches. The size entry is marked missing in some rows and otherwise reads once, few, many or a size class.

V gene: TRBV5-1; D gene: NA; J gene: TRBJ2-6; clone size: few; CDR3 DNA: TGCGCCAGCAGCTTGGGGGCAGGGGCAGGGGCCAACGTCCTGACTTTC; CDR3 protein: CASSLGAGAGANVLTF
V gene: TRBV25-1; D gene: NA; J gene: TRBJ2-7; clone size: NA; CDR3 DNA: TGTGCCAGCAGTGAATCCGGGTACGAGCAGTACTTC; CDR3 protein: CASSESGYEQYF
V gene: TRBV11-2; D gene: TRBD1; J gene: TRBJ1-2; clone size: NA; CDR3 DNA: TGTGCCAGCAGCACGTACCGGGACAGGGACGTCTATGGCTACACCTTC; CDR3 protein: CASSTYRDRDVYGYTF
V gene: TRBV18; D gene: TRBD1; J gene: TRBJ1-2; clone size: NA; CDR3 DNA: TGTGCCAGCTCACCGGAGGGACAGGGGTTCTATGGCTACACCTTC; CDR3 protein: CASSPEGQGFYGYTF
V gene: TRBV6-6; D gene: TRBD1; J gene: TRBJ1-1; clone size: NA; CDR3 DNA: TGTGCCAGCAGTATTCCGGGACAGGGAAAGGTAGAAGCTTTCTTT; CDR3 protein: CASSIPGQGKVEAFF
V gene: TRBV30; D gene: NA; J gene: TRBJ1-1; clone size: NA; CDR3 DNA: TGTGCGTTGGAAGGGGTTTCCATGAACACTGAAGCTTTCTTT; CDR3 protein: CALEGVSMNTEAFF
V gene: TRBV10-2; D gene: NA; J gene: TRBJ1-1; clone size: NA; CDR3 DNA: TGCGCCAGCAGCATCGGACTAGGGGGTGAAGCTTTCTTT; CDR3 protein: CASSIGLGGEAFF
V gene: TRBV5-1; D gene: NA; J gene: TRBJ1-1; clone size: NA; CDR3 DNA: TGCGCCAGCAGTCTAGGGACTTGGAACACTGAAGCTTTCTTT; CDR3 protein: CASSLGTWNTEAFF
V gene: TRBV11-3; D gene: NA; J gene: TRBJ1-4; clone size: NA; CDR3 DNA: TGTGCCAGCAGCTTAGAGGCAGGACTCGGGGGAAAACTGTTTTTT; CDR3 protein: CASSLEAGLGGKLFF
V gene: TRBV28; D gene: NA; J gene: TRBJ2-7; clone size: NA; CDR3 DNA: TGTGCCAGCGTCATCCAAGATCCGCGGTCTTCCTACGAGCAGTACTTC; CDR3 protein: CASVIQDPRSSYEQYF
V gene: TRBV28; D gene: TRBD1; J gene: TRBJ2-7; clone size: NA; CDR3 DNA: TGTGCCAGCAGTCGTGAACAGGGGGCCTACGAGCAGTACTTC; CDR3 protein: CASSREQGAYEQYF
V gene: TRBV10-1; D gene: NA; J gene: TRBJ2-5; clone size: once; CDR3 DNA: TGCGCCAGCAGTCGGGGGCAAGAGACCCAGTACTTC; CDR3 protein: CASSRGQETQYF
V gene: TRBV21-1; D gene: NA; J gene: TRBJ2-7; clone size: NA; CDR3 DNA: TGTGCCAGCAGCCACGAAGCCCAGGGGTGCGCCTACGAGCAGTACTTC; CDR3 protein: CASSHEAQGCAYEQYF
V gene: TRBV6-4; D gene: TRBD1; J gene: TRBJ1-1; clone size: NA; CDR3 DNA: TGTGCCAGCAGTGACGGGACAGGGGGCAACACTGAAGCTTTCTTT; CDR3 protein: CASSDGTGGNTEAFF
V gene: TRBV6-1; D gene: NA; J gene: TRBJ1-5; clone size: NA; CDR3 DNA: TGTGCCAGCAGACAGAATCAGCCCCAGCATTTT; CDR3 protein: CASRQNQPQHF
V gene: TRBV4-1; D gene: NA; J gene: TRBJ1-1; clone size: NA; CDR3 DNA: TGCGCCAGCAGCCAAGATCGCGGGGGTGCCACTGAAGCTTTCTTT; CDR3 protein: CASSQDRGGATEAFF
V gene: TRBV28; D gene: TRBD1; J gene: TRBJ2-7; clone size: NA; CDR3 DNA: TGTGCCAGCACCCCGACATCAGGGGGAGTATCCTACGAGCAGTACTTC; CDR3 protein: CASTPTSGGVSYEQYF
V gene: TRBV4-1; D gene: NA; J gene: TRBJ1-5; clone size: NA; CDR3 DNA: TGCGCCAGCAGCCAACTTGCACTCCCCGGGTTTTGGGCCCAGCATTTT; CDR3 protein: CASSQLALPGFWAQHF
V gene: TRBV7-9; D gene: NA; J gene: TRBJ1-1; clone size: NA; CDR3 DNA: TGTGCCAGCAGGGCTCCCGGACAGAAGAACACTGAAGCTTTCTTT; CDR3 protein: CASRAPGQKNTEAFF
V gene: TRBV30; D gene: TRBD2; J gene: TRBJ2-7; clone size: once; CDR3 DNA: TGTGCCTGGAGTGTGGGCAGGACTAGCGGTAGCTCCTACGAGCAGTACTTC; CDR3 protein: CAWSVGRTSGSSYEQYF
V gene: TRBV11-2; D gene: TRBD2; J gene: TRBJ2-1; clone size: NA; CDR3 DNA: TGTGCCAGCGGGAGGGTGGCTGAGCAGTTCTTC; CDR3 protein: CASGRVAEQFF
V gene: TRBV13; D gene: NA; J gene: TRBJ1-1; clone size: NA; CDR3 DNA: TGTGCCAGCCGAGAGAGACTCGGGACAAGAGCGAACACTGAAGCTTTCTTT; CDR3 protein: CASRERLGTRANTEAFF
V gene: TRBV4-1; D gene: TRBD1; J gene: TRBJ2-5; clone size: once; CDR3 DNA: TGCGCCAGCAGCCAAACGGGACAGGTACAAGAGACCCAGTACTTC; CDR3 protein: CASSQTGQVQETQYF
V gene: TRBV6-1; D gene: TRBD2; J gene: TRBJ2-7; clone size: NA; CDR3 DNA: TGTGCCAGCAGTGCGGGACTAGCGGGATGGGGCGACTACGAGCAGTACTTC; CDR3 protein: CASSAGLAGWGDYEQYF
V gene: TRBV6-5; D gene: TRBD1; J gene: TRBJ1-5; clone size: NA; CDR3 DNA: TGTGCCAGCAGTTACGGGACAGGGGGTCAGCCCCAGCATTTT; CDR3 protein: CASSYGTGGQPQHF
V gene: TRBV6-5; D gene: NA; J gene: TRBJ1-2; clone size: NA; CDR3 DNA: TGTGCCAGCAGACCAGGGGCTGGGTATGGCTACACCTTC; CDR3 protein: CASRPGAGYGYTF
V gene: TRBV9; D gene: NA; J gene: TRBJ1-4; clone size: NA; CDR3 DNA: TGTGCCAGCAGCGTAGACCCCGCGGGGGTAGTGGTTAATGAAAAACTGTTTTTT; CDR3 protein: CASSVDPAGVVVNEKLFF
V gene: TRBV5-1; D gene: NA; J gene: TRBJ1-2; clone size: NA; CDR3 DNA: TGCGCCAGCAGCGCGACAGACTATGGCTACACCTTC; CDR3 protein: CASSATDYGYTF
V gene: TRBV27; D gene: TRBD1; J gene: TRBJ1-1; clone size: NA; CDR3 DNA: TGTGCCAGCAGCCCGGGACAGGGACGAGGCAGCACTGAAGCTTTCTTT; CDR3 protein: CASSPGQGRGSTEAFF
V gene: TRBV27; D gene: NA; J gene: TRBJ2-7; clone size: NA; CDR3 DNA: TGTGCCAGCAGTTTAGGGCCAGGGGAGTCCTACGAGCAGTACTTC; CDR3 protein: CASSLGPGESYEQYF
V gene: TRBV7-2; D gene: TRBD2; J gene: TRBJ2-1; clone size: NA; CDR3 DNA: TGTGCCAGCAGCCCGGGACTAGCGGGAGTGGGATACAATGAGCAGTTCTTC; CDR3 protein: CASSPGLAGVGYNEQFF
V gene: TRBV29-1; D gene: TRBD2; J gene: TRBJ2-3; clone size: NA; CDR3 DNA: TGCAGCGTTGAAGCCGAACTAGCGGGGGTTTTATCAGATACGCAGTATTTT; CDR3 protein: CSVEAELAGVLSDTQYF
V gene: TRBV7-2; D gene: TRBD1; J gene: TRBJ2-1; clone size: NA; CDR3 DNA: TGTGCCAGCAGCCGGGACAGGGGGCCTAACAATGAGCAGTTCTTC; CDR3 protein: CASSRDRGPNNEQFF
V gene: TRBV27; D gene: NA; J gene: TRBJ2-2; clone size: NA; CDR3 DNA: TGTGCCAGCAGTTTAGCGGTTGATAGTACCGGGGAGCTGTTTTTT; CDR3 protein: CASSLAVDSTGELFF